These 11 T cell receptor beta chains originate from one sample sequenced in a study of cytotoxic CD8 clonotypes in ibrutinib-treated CLL. Sequencing was performed with immunoSEQ multiplex PCR; in TCRdb, only in-frame clones are kept and a portion is missing. In the table there are under 300,000 clones, roughly 76% of which are singletons. The specimen was PBMCs, collected at disease progression, from a patient treated with ibrutinib. The receptors were sampled from a human donor with chronic lymphocytic leukemia.

The chain joins TRBV5-6 to TRBJ2-7; TRBD2 agrees at 10 bases. Per the germline V gene, CDR1 is SGHDT and CDR2 is YYEEEE. The CDR3 has 16 residues. V trimming: 4 bases; J trimming: 1 base; junction bases outside the gene matches: 8. The CDR3: CASSRRLAGGSYEQYF. Here the CDR3 DNA reads TGTGCCAGCAGCCGCCGACTAGCGGGTGGATCCTACGAGCAGTACTTC.

The chain uses TRBV7-2 and TRBJ2-7; D gene ambiguous. The CDR3 loop spans 16 amino acids. CDR1 and CDR2 from the germline V gene are SGHTA and FQGNSA. V was shortened by 1 base and J by 6 bases, with 19 bases between the two germline ends. The CDR3 DNA follows: TGTGCCAGCAGCTTAGTCGGTGGGCCACTCTCCCTCGAGCAGTACTTC. This sequence encodes CASSLVGGPLSLEQYF.

The genes are TRBV2 and TRBJ2-7; 7 bases map to TRBD1. The CDR3 sequence is 13 residues long. V trimming: 6 bases; J trimming: 0 bases; junction bases outside the gene matches: 2. Looked up from germline, CDR1 is SNHLY and CDR2 is FYNNEI. For the CDR3, the DNA is TGTGCCAGCAGGACAGGGTACTCCTACGAGCAGTACTTC. Residues: CASRTGYSYEQYF.

This chain joins TRBV29-1 and TRBJ2-1; 11 positions agree with TRBD2. This CDR3 spans 16 amino acids. V shed 6 bases, J shed 3 bases, and the junction held 10 bases outside the gene matches. Germline CDR1 reads SQVTM; CDR2 reads ANQGSEA. CDR3 region: CSVGGFTSGGYNEQFF. As DNA, the CDR3 is TGCAGCGTCGGGGGCTTTACTAGCGGGGGCTACAATGAGCAGTTCTTC.

The chain combines TRBV18 with TRBJ2-1; TRBD2 aligns across 10 bases. The J segment lost 9 bases and the V segment lost 6 bases, leaving 14 bases of the junction unmatched. From germline, CDR1 is KGHSH and CDR2 LQKENI. The CDR3 runs to 16 residues. CDR3 nucleotide sequence: TGTGCCAGCTCGCCCCAGCGGGGGGGCCATGGCACTGAGCAGTTCTTC. Encoded protein: CASSPQRGGHGTEQFF.

The gene calls are TRBV5-4 and TRBJ1-3; no definite D call. Deletions cut 1 base from V and 0 bases from J, with 8 bases between. This CDR3 is built from 15 residues. Germline V gene lookup returns CDR1 SGHNT and CDR2 YYREEE (reference sequence). The CDR3 region has the DNA TGTGCCAGCAGCTTGCCCAGCAGCTCTGGAAACACCATATATTTT. Protein product: CASSLPSSSGNTIYF.

J is TRBJ1-2 and V is TRBV5-4; no reliable D call. The germline V and J ends were trimmed by 0 bases and 8 bases, with 14 bases remaining between them. Per the germline V gene, CDR1 is SGHNT and CDR2 is YYREEE (reference sequence). The CDR3 contains 14 residues. The CDR3 DNA sequence: TGTGCCAGCAGCTTGGGGGCGCTTCCGGAAGGCTACACCTTC. This gives the protein CASSLGALPEGYTF.

The chain uses TRBV5-4 and TRBJ2-7, with D maybe TRBD1 (5 bases). The CDR3 contains 12 residues. Germline assignment: CDR1 SGHNT and CDR2 YYREEE (reference sequence). The V and J ends lost 1 base and 5 bases respectively, with 7 bases between them. CDR3 coding DNA: TGTGCCAGCAGCTTGACAGGCAACGAGCAGTACTTC. This translates into CASSLTGNEQYF. The complete variable domain, with remaining parts taken from reference TRBV5-4 and TRBJ2-7, reads ETGVTQSPTHLIKTRGQQVTLRCSSQSGHNTVSWYQQALGQGPQFIFQYYREEENGRGNFPPRFSGLQFPNYSSELNVNALELDDSALYLCASSLTGNEQYFGPGTRLTVT.

Only one count was recorded for this clone. This chain uses TRBV11-2 with TRBJ2-7; 8 bases line up with TRBD2. CDR1 SGHAT and CDR2 FQNNGV come from the germline V gene. With 6 bases clipped from V and 3 bases from J, the junction kept 10 bases outside the gene matches. The CDR3 sequence is 15 residues long. The CDR3 loop reads CASRRSSGDIYEQYF. For the CDR3, the DNA is TGTGCCAGCAGACGAAGTAGCGGGGACATCTACGAGCAGTACTTC.

The gene calls are TRBV6-5 and TRBJ1-5; a possible D gene is TRBD1 (5 bases). The CDR3 runs 15 residues. Trimming took off 5 bases at V and 1 base at J, with 12 bases between the two ends. Germline V gene lookup returns CDR1 MNHEY and CDR2 SVGAGI. This CDR3 is CASSKGTPSNQPQHF. The CDR3 DNA sequence: TGTGCCAGCAGTAAAGGGACCCCCAGCAATCAGCCCCAGCATTTT.

This CDR3 reads CAISDLTSSYNEQFF. CDR3 bases: TGTGCCATCAGTGACTTAACGAGCTCCTACAATGAGCAGTTCTTC. The chain carries TRBV10-3 and TRBJ2-1; D remains unclear. The ends were cut back, 3 bases at V and 0 bases at J, with 9 bases in the middle. The CDR3 length is 15 residues. CDR1 is ENHRY, CDR2 SYGVKD, per germline.